Sequencing of this T cell receptor beta chain was carried out in a study of cytomegalovirus exposure and HLA in healthy donors. A multiplex PCR was run with 60 Vbeta primers and 13 Jbeta primers. TCRdb keeps only in-frame clones here, not all; method: immunoSEQ multiplex PCR. The listing records under 90,000 clones. Germline loops: CDR1 MNHNY, CDR2 SVGAGI (reference sequence). The CDR3 length is 15 residues. Trimming removed 8 bases at V and 2 bases at J, with 18 bases between. The chain uses TRBV6-6 and TRBJ1-1; possible D gene TRBD1, 5 bases. The specimen was PBMCs. This TCR derives from a female donor in good health and CMV-seropositive. As DNA, the CDR3 is TGTGCCAGCTACCGGACAACCACAGCTAACACTGAAGCTTTCTTT. This sequence encodes CASYRTTTANTEAFF.